This passage covers 20 T cell receptor beta chains from one sample sequenced in a study of siplizumab effects on memory and regulatory T cells. Profiling relied on immunoSEQ multiplex PCR, and the TCRdb table lists in-frame clones only, not all of them. The data show approximately 46,000 clones, over 90% seen once. The sequencing sample was made of CD8+ T cells sorted from blood. The source of these receptors is a human donor in good health.

The rearrangement joins TRBV9 to TRBJ2-1; weak D call: TRBD2 (7 bases). Germline V gives CDR1 SGDLS, CDR2 YYNGEE. Trimming left V 0 bases short and J 9 bases short, with 16 bases between. This CDR3 has 15 residues. CDR3 nucleotide sequence: TGTGCCAGCAGCGTAGAAGTTACGGGGGGCCTTGAGCAGTTCTTC. Translated, it gives CASSVEVTGGLEQFF.

The rearrangement uses TRBV11-3 and TRBJ2-7; D call uncertain. The CDR3 contains 14 residues. Per germline, CDR1 SGHNT and CDR2 YENEEA. V lost 4 bases, J lost 2 bases, and 12 bases lay in between. CDR3 nucleotide sequence: TGTGCCAGCAGCTCCTTCGGGTCTCCCTACGAGCAGTACTTC. It codes for CASSSFGSPYEQYF.

Concerning this clone itself: This same CDR3 is encoded by further DNA sequences in the sample. The chain has TRBV27 and TRBJ2-1, with 8 bases fitting TRBD2. The CDR3 runs to 11 residues. Germline CDR1 is MNHEY and CDR2 is SMNVEV (reference sequence). The ends lost 7 bases at V and 7 bases at J; junction bases unmatched: 0. The CDR3 nucleotides are TGTGCCAGCACGGGGGGGAATGAGCAGTTCTTC. Amino acid sequence: CASTGGNEQFF.

The V gene is TRBV25-1, the J gene TRBJ1-2; tentative D call: TRBD1 (5 bases). This CDR3 contains 12 residues. Germline values: CDR1 MGHDK, CDR2 SYGVNS. V lost 5 bases to trimming and J lost 8 bases, with 12 bases between them. The CDR3 protein is CASSWDGIGYTF. CDR3 coding DNA: TGTGCCAGCAGTTGGGACGGAATAGGCTACACCTTC.

The genes are TRBV27 and TRBJ1-5; D is undetermined. Germline assignment: CDR1 MNHEY and CDR2 SMNVEV (reference sequence). This CDR3 has 14 residues. With 2 bases removed from V and 3 bases from J, the gap between germline ends came to 8 bases. The CDR3 sequence: CASSLTSVNQPQHF. DNA of the CDR3: TGTGCCAGCAGTTTAACATCAGTCAATCAGCCCCAGCATTTT.

The gene calls are TRBV7-3 and TRBJ2-2, with unresolved D. Germline CDR1 and CDR2: SGHTA and FQGTGA. The CDR3 has 14 residues. The germline V and J ends were trimmed by 0 bases and 8 bases, with 10 bases remaining between them. The CDR3 nucleotides are TGTGCCAGCAGCTTAACAGTTCGTTCGGGGGAGCTGTTTTTT. Residues: CASSLTVRSGELFF.

V usage is TRBV6-4 and J usage is TRBJ1-6, with a tentative D call TRBD1 (6 bases). V gave up 4 bases and J gave up 0 bases, with 10 bases separating them. This CDR3 region has 16 residues. Germline lookup yields CDR1 MRHNA and CDR2 SNTAGT. Here the CDR3 reads CASSATGSSYNSPLHF. CDR3 coding DNA: TGTGCCAGCAGTGCGACAGGTAGCTCCTATAATTCACCCCTCCACTTT.

Written as DNA, the CDR3 is TGTGCCAGCAGAGGTATTGGACAGGGTAATGAAAAACTGTTTTTT. Translated: CASRGIGQGNEKLFF. The chain recombines TRBV28 with TRBJ1-4, with 8 positions matching TRBD1. Germline-derived CDR1 and CDR2 are MDHEN and SYDVKM. The V segment lost 6 bases and the J segment 4 bases; nucleotides outside the gene matches: 7. The CDR3 consists of 15 residues.

Here the CDR3 reads CASSLEYSGNTIYF. CDR3 bases: TGTGCCAGCAGTTTAGAGTACTCTGGAAACACCATATATTTT. The J gene is TRBJ1-3, the V gene TRBV28; D not certain. Between the trimmed V and J ends, which lost 2 bases and 0 bases, there was a span of 5 bases. The CDR3 spans 14 residues. Germline V CDR1 and CDR2: MDHEN, SYDVKM.

This clone came up a few times. This chain links TRBV30 with TRBJ2-7; perhaps TRBD2 as D (5 bases). V lost 0 bases to trimming and J lost 7 bases, with 16 bases between them. Germline V lookup: CDR1 GTSNPN, CDR2 SVGIG (reference sequence). The CDR3 covers 14 residues. The CDR3 region has the DNA TGTGCCTGGAGTGTGAAGAGGGAGTCGGGGGAGCAGTACTTC. Residues: CAWSVKRESGEQYF.

The rearrangement joins TRBV5-5 to TRBJ2-7, with 10 bases lining up with TRBD2. Trimming at V came to 4 bases and at J to 0 bases, leaving 4 bases not matched to a gene. CDR3 size: 15 residues. Germline CDR1 and CDR2: SGHKS and YYEKEE (reference sequence). CDR3 DNA sequence: TGTGCCAGCAGCGGGCTAGCGGGGGTCTCCTACGAGCAGTACTTC. It codes for CASSGLAGVSYEQYF.

The chain links TRBV27 to TRBJ1-1; TRBD1 aligns across 7 bases. This CDR3 comprises 13 residues. Germline-derived CDR1 and CDR2 are MNHEY and SMNVEV (reference sequence). The V segment lost 3 bases and the J segment 5 bases; nucleotides outside the gene matches: 3. CDR3 DNA sequence: TGTGCCAGCAGTTTGACAGGGCAAACTGAAGCTTTCTTT. Translating gives CASSLTGQTEAFF.

The rearrangement links TRBV29-1 to TRBJ2-1; D gene ambiguous. This CDR3 is built from 12 residues. Germline values: CDR1 SQVTM, CDR2 ANQGSEA. V shed 1 base and J shed 5 bases, with 6 bases lying between them. The CDR3 here is CSVEVTDNEQFF. Written as DNA, the CDR3 is TGCAGCGTTGAAGTAACGGACAATGAGCAGTTCTTC.

This clone was seen a few times. V and J are TRBV5-4 and TRBJ2-7; 7 positions agree with TRBD2. Germline V gene lookup returns CDR1 SGHNT and CDR2 YYREEE (reference sequence). The ends lost 2 bases at V and 0 bases at J; junction bases unmatched: 5. This CDR3 comprises 15 residues. The CDR3 DNA sequence: TGTGCCAGCAGCTTATGGGAGGGCCCCTCCTACGAGCAGTACTTC. Amino acid sequence: CASSLWEGPSYEQYF.

V usage is TRBV18 and J usage is TRBJ1-1; D gene uncertain. Per germline, CDR1 KGHSH and CDR2 LQKENI. V lost 0 bases and J 7 bases, leaving 12 bases between the germline ends. This CDR3 spans 14 amino acids. CDR3 coding DNA: TGTGCCAGCTCACCACCTGGCAGAACCATTGAAGCTTTCTTT. Translated: CASSPPGRTIEAFF.

This clone was detected only once. The CDR3 DNA reads TGTGCCACCAGCAGCGCTAGGAGTTGGACTGAAGCTTTCTTT. It specifies CATSSARSWTEAFF. This rearrangement joins TRBV15 to TRBJ1-1; D unresolved. This CDR3 region has 14 residues. The V end was cut by 3 bases, the J end by 5 bases, with 13 bases between. Germline lookup yields CDR1 LNHNV and CDR2 YYDKDF (reference sequence).

The genes are TRBV29-1 and TRBJ1-1; D remains unclear. V dropped 5 bases and J dropped 5 bases, with 9 bases sitting between them. The length of the CDR3 is 11 residues. The germline V gene encodes CDR1 SQVTM and CDR2 ANQGSEA. For the CDR3, the DNA is TGCAGCGTTCTGGGAGAGACTGAAGCTTTCTTT. It codes for CSVLGETEAFF.

The chain carries TRBV11-2 and TRBJ2-7; a weak D match, TRBD1 (6 bases). Germline CDR1 and CDR2: SGHAT and FQNNGV. The CDR3 loop spans 15 amino acids. Trimming stripped 1 base from V and 1 base from J, with 11 bases between. The CDR3 is CASSLGAGVSYEQYF. The CDR3 nucleotides read TGTGCCAGCAGCTTAGGGGCAGGGGTTTCCTACGAGCAGTACTTC. The variable domain in full, with the rest retrieved from reference TRBV11-2 and TRBJ2-7, is EAGVAQSPRYKIIEKRQSVAFWCNPISGHATLYWYQQILGQGPKLLIQFQNNGVVDDSQLPKDRFSAERLKGVDSTLKIQPAKLEDSAVYLCASSLGAGVSYEQYFGPGTRLTVT.

The V gene is TRBV11-2, the J gene TRBJ1-5, with D uncertain. V was clipped by 1 base and J by 0 bases, with 4 bases between them. CDR3 size: 14 residues. Germline V gene sequence: CDR1 SGHAT, CDR2 FQNNGV. The CDR3 sequence is CASSLVASNQPQHF. The CDR3 nucleotides are TGTGCCAGCAGCTTAGTGGCTAGCAATCAGCCCCAGCATTTT.

The chain has TRBV4-2 and TRBJ2-7; perhaps TRBD2 as D (6 bases). V dropped 2 bases and J dropped 7 bases, with 18 bases sitting between them. This CDR3 is 15 amino acids long. The V gene's germline CDR1 is LGHNA and CDR2 YNFKEQ. CDR3 amino acids: CASSQWPGEAREQYF. In nucleotides, the CDR3 is TGTGCCAGCAGCCAATGGCCGGGAGAGGCTCGAGAGCAGTACTTC.